The 12 T cell receptor beta chains below were found in one sample sequenced in a study of T cell repertoires in cytomegalovirus infection. TCRdb re-analysed the reads in MiXCR, keeping a single row per CDR3 protein. Of about 150,000 distinct CDR3 sequences listed, about a quarter were seen once; the top ten hold 9.5% to 13%. What was sequenced was PBMCs. The receptors were gathered from a human donor in good health (CMV status not recorded). Some clones in this sample may be carry-over from other donors' samples.

The chain combines TRBV7-3 with TRBJ1-1; tentatively, D is TRBD1 (6 bases). The CDR3 runs 13 residues. Germline V gene data show CDR1 as SGHTA and CDR2 as FQGTGA. Trimming took 5 bases from V and 3 from J, leaving 10 bases between them. CDR3 sequence reads: CASSRDKDTEAFF. CDR3 coding DNA: TGTGCCAGCAGCCGGGACAAGGACACTGAAGCTTTCTTT.

This clonotype occurred a few times. This sequence may be a read error, since a much larger clone differs from it by one base. This chain connects TRBV7-2 to TRBJ2-7; 9 bases are shared with TRBD2. This CDR3 contains 18 residues. Per germline, CDR1 SGHTA and CDR2 FQGNSA. The CDR3 region has the DNA TGTGCCAGCAGCTTAACCCCGGCAAGGACTAGCGCCCCCTACGAGCCGTACTTC. Its translation is CASSLTPARTSAPYEPYF.

The sample holds a few counts of this clonotype. The V call is TRBV24-1, the J call TRBJ2-5, with 8 bases fitting TRBD1. From germline, CDR1 is KGHDR and CDR2 SFDVKD. This CDR3 is built from 15 residues. The V segment lost 5 bases and the J segment 4 bases; nucleotides outside the gene matches: 8. This CDR3 reads CATSGTVTGVETQYF. The CDR3 region has the DNA TGTGCCACCAGTGGGACCGTGACAGGGGTAGAGACCCAGTACTTC.

Remarks on this clonotype: A much larger clone sits a single nucleotide away, making a read error possible. The chain recombines TRBV6-5 with TRBJ2-1; a possible D gene is TRBD1 (6 bases). This CDR3 region has 14 residues. In germline, CDR1 is MNHEY, CDR2 SVGAGI. CDR3 loop: CVSSEGGNLNEQFF. In DNA form, the CDR3 reads TGTGTCAGCAGTGAAGGGGGAAACCTCAATGAGCAGTTCTTC.

This clonotype was seen more than once but under ten times. This sequence joins TRBV7-6 and TRBJ2-5; 12 bases align to TRBD2. The CDR3 is 16 residues long. V lost 2 bases to trimming and J lost 5 bases; unmatched junction nucleotides: 6. Germline values: CDR1 SGHVS, CDR2 FNYEAQ. The CDR3 DNA is TGTGCCAGCAGCTTATTTACTAGCGGGAGGCTCGAGACCCAGTACTTC. It is translated as CASSLFTSGRLETQYF.

The genes are TRBV6-5 and TRBJ1-1, with 7 bases identical to TRBD1. Per germline, CDR1 MNHEY and CDR2 SVGAGI. V gave up 4 bases and J gave up 1 base; unmatched junction bases: 9. The CDR3 runs to 16 residues. CDR3 amino acids: CASSSGTVEKNTEAFF. CDR3 sequence (DNA): TGTGCCAGCAGTTCCGGGACAGTAGAGAAGAACACTGAAGCTTTCTTT.

The V and J genes are TRBV12-3 or TRBV12-4 and TRBJ1-2, with 7 bases matching TRBD1. The CDR3 is 14 amino acids. V gave up 3 bases and J gave up 6 bases; unmatched junction bases: 7. As DNA, the CDR3 is TGTGCCAGCAGTTTCAAGAAGGGGGCGAATGGCTACACCTTC. Translating it yields CASSFKKGANGYTF.

This clonotype has a handful of counts. The chain recombines TRBV7-2 with TRBJ2-3, with D perhaps matching TRBD2 (6 bases). The CDR3 has 15 residues. V was trimmed by 1 base and J by 3 bases, leaving 11 bases between them. Looked up from germline, CDR1 is SGHTA and CDR2 is FQGNSA. Here the CDR3 reads CASSLETRPTDTQYF. DNA of the CDR3: TGTGCCAGCAGCTTAGAGACTAGGCCTACAGATACGCAGTATTTT. Supplemented by reference TRBV7-2 and TRBJ2-3, the full variable domain reads GAGVSQSPSNKVTEKGKDVELRCDPISGHTALYWYRQSLGQGLEFLIYFQGNSAPDKSGLPSDRFSAERTGGSVSTLTIQRTQQEDSAVYLCASSLETRPTDTQYFGPGTRLTVL.

The table lists this clonotype with many counts. The rearrangement links TRBV28 to TRBJ2-7; 9 bases map to TRBD2. With 9 bases clipped from V and 4 bases from J, the junction kept 10 bases outside the gene matches. This CDR3 spans 14 amino acids. Germline values: CDR1 MDHEN, CDR2 SYDVKM. CDR3 DNA sequence: TGTGCCAGTACAGCCGGGACTAGCCGTTACGAGCAGTACTTC. It encodes CASTAGTSRYEQYF.

This clonotype was counted between two and nine times. The chain carries TRBV6-1 and TRBJ2-1, with 7 bases matching TRBD2. The CDR3 totals 15 residues. Germline V CDR1 and CDR2: MNHNS, SASEGT. V was clipped by 7 bases and J by 6 bases; unmatched bases: 12. CDR3 sequence reads: CASKPGTNAFNEQFF. The CDR3 coding sequence is TGTGCCAGCAAACCCGGGACTAACGCATTCAATGAGCAGTTCTTC.

The chain recombines TRBV10-3 with TRBJ2-5, with D tentatively TRBD1 or TRBD2 (5 bases each). Trimming shortened V by 9 bases and J by 4 bases, and 15 bases separated the two germline ends. Germline V gene sequence: CDR1 ENHRY, CDR2 SYGVKD. The CDR3 loop spans 13 amino acids. Written as DNA, the CDR3 is TGTGCCATTAAACGGGACGTAGGAGAGACCCAGTACTTC. Its translation: CAIKRDVGETQYF.

In this sample, this clonotype turned up many times. This chain uses TRBV6-1 with TRBJ2-1; possible D gene TRBD1, 6 bases. V dropped 7 bases and J dropped 7 bases, with 14 bases sitting between them. The V gene's germline CDR1 is MNHNS and CDR2 SASEGT. This CDR3 is built from 13 residues. This CDR3 is CASNPQGWNEQFF. CDR3 in DNA: TGTGCCAGCAACCCACAGGGATGGAATGAGCAGTTCTTC.